These 24 T cell receptor beta chains were sequenced from one sample in a study of T cell changes during pregnancy in multiple sclerosis (dated by TCRdb to between 2018 and 2021). Libraries were prepared through the immunoSEQ multiplex PCR assay. Imported from immuneACCESS, the table was reduced by TCRdb to in-frame sequences with V and J called. These copies leave out some clones; in studies compared against another copy, an unresolved V gene accounts for under half, and the cause of the remainder is not known. This sample has roughly 37,000 clones in its table, and around 92% of those were observed once. The ten largest clones add up to roughly 29% of the sample. The input for sequencing was CD8+ T cells from peripheral blood mononuclear cells, taken before pregnancy. These receptor sequences come from a female donor with multiple sclerosis, enrolled in a pregnancy study.

V and J are TRBV7-8 and TRBJ2-7, with TRBD2 identical over 12 bases. This CDR3 is 15 amino acids long. V gave up 5 bases and J gave up 5 bases; unmatched junction bases: 7. CDR1 SGHVS and CDR2 FQNEAQ come from the germline V gene. Here the CDR3 reads CASSRRLAGAHEQYF. The CDR3 region has the DNA TGTGCCAGCAGCCGCCGACTAGCGGGAGCCCACGAGCAGTACTTC.

This chain connects TRBV2 to TRBJ2-5, with 10 bases that match TRBD2. V dropped 7 bases and J dropped 4; count of bases not matched to a gene: 12. The germline V gene encodes CDR1 SNHLY and CDR2 FYNNEI. CDR3 size: 16 residues. CDR3 nucleotides: TGTGCCAGCACTATGCCTGTAGGACTAGCGGTAGAGACCCAGTACTTC. Protein product: CASTMPVGLAVETQYF.

V gene TRBV19 combines with J gene TRBJ2-7; D gene unclear. Germline V gene lookup returns CDR1 LNHDA and CDR2 SQIVND (reference sequence). Deletions cut 3 bases from V and 4 bases from J, with 10 bases between. The CDR3 is 13 amino acids. CDR3 in amino acids: CASSIFSGYEQYF. The CDR3 DNA reads as TGTGCCAGTAGTATCTTTTCAGGTTACGAGCAGTACTTC.

This chain uses TRBV19 with TRBJ2-3; 9 bases are a match to TRBD1. The V segment lost 5 bases and the J segment 4 bases; nucleotides outside the gene matches: 7. The germline gives CDR1 LNHDA, CDR2 SQIVND (reference sequence). This CDR3 is 15 amino acids long. The CDR3 protein is CASSVGQGISDTQYF. The DNA of the CDR3 is TGTGCCAGTAGTGTTGGACAGGGGATCTCAGATACGCAGTATTTT.

This clone was seen more than once but under ten times. Other nucleotide sequences in the sample specify the same CDR3. The J gene is TRBJ2-1, the V gene TRBV7-3, with D perhaps TRBD2 (7 bases). The germline V gene has CDR1 SGHTA and CDR2 FQGTGA. The CDR3 length is 14 residues. V was clipped by 5 bases and J by 4 bases, with 12 bases between them. The CDR3 region is CASSLGGGYNEQFF. The CDR3 DNA sequence: TGTGCCAGCAGCCTAGGGGGGGGATACAATGAGCAGTTCTTC.

The chain recombines TRBV9 with TRBJ2-3, with 8 bases matching TRBD2. This CDR3 spans 14 amino acids. J gave up 6 bases and V 3 bases, and 6 bases lay outside the gene matches. In germline, CDR1 is SGDLS, CDR2 YYNGEE. The CDR3 coding sequence is TGTGCCAGCAGCGCGGGAGGGCTGGCTGATACGCAGTATTTT. This gives the protein CASSAGGLADTQYF. Looking up the rest from reference TRBV9 and TRBJ2-3 gives the full variable domain: DSGVTQTPKHLITATGQRVTLRCSPRSGDLSVYWYQQSLDQGLQFLIQYYNGEERAKGNILERFSAQQFPDLHSELNLSSLELGDSALYFCASSAGGLADTQYFGPGTRLTVL.

The chain has TRBV27 and TRBJ1-2; maybe TRBD1 (5 bases). Germline-derived CDR1 and CDR2 are MNHEY and SMNVEV (reference sequence). The CDR3 loop spans 16 amino acids. V was trimmed by 1 base and J by 2 bases, leaving 14 bases between them. The CDR3 region is CASSLYGRALNYGYTF. The CDR3 DNA reads as TGTGCCAGCAGTTTATACGGCAGGGCCCTAAACTATGGCTACACCTTC.

Here the CDR3 reads CASSLSGASGNTIYF. The CDR3 nucleotides read TGTGCCAGCAGTTTATCGGGGGCATCGGGAAACACCATATATTTT. This sequence joins TRBV27 and TRBJ1-3; weak D call: TRBD1 (6 bases). Trimming took off 0 bases at V and 4 bases at J, with 10 bases between the two ends. The CDR3 is 15 amino acids. Germline V CDR1 and CDR2: MNHEY, SMNVEV (reference sequence).

The chain links TRBV7-9 to TRBJ2-7; possible D gene TRBD2, 5 bases. This CDR3 is 13 amino acids long. The V end was cut by 4 bases, the J end by 3 bases, with 10 bases between. The germline gives CDR1 SEHNR, CDR2 FQNEAQ (reference sequence). The CDR3 coding sequence is TGTGCCAGCAGCTCCTTCACTAGCTACGAGCAGTACTTC. Protein sequence: CASSSFTSYEQYF.

The rearrangement links TRBV6-5 to TRBJ2-7, with 8 bases matching TRBD1. Per the germline V gene, CDR1 is MNHEY and CDR2 is SVGAGI. Germline trimming cut 0 bases from V and 2 bases from J; bases unmatched to any gene: 0. CDR3 length: 14 residues. The CDR3 bases are TGTGCCAGCAGTTACTCGACAGGGGCCTACGAGCAGTACTTC. Translating gives CASSYSTGAYEQYF.

V and J are TRBV29-1 and TRBJ2-7, with a tentative D call TRBD2 (5 bases). The V end was cut by 1 base, the J end by 2 bases, with 12 bases between. The CDR3 covers 14 residues. Germline CDR1 SQVTM, CDR2 ANQGSEA. CDR3 nucleotides: TGCAGCGTTGAAGGGGTTAGGACTCCCTACGAGCAGTACTTC. As protein: CSVEGVRTPYEQYF.

This sequence joins TRBV15 and TRBJ2-1; 7 nucleotides align to TRBD1. Trimming at V came to 0 bases and at J to 2 bases, leaving 1 base not matched to a gene. The CDR3 length is 15 residues. Germline CDR1 reads LNHNV; CDR2 reads YYDKDF (reference sequence). CDR3 sequence: CATSREQGTYNEQFF. The CDR3 region has the DNA TGTGCCACCAGCAGAGAACAGGGGACCTACAATGAGCAGTTCTTC.

The chain joins TRBV27 to TRBJ2-7; the D gene is possibly TRBD1 (5 bases). This CDR3 comprises 12 residues. Germline lookup yields CDR1 MNHEY and CDR2 SMNVEV (reference sequence). The V gene lost 5 bases and the J gene lost 6 bases, with 11 bases spanning the gap. This CDR3 is CASSLPGREQYF. The DNA of the CDR3 is TGTGCCAGCAGTCTCCCAGGGCGCGAGCAGTACTTC.

The rearrangement links TRBV5-1 to TRBJ2-7, with 9 bases matching TRBD1. The germline V gene encodes CDR1 SGHRS and CDR2 YFSETQ. CDR3 length equals 13 residues. V lost 3 bases, J lost 7 bases, and 5 bases stayed unmatched. The chain's CDR3 is CASSYGTGREQYF. The CDR3, as DNA: TGCGCCAGCAGCTATGGGACAGGGCGTGAGCAGTACTTC.

The chain links TRBV29-1 to TRBJ2-1; D is undetermined. The CDR3 totals 16 residues. Germline loops: CDR1 SQVTM, CDR2 ANQGSEA. Trimming stripped 0 bases from V and 2 bases from J, with 14 bases between. The CDR3 nucleotides read TGCAGCGTTGAAGATGTTCGAGTGTCAACCTACAATGAGCAGTTCTTC. Translation: CSVEDVRVSTYNEQFF.

The chain combines TRBV11-2 with TRBJ2-5; D is possibly TRBD2 (7 bases). Deletions cut 4 bases from V and 3 bases from J, with 21 bases between. Germline values: CDR1 SGHAT, CDR2 FQNNGV. The CDR3 has 17 amino acids. In nucleotides, the CDR3 is TGTGCCAGCAGCTCCCCCCGGGGGGCCGCTTTGAAAGAGACCCAGTACTTC. It codes for CASSSPRGAALKETQYF.

The rearrangement links TRBV4-1 to TRBJ1-1; no definite D call. The CDR3 is made up of 14 amino acids. V gave up 1 base and J gave up 0 bases, with 6 bases separating them. Germline CDR1 MGHRA, CDR2 YSYEKL. The CDR3 here is CASSQVALNTEAFF. CDR3 DNA: TGCGCCAGCAGCCAAGTAGCGCTGAACACTGAAGCTTTCTTT.

This CDR3 reads CASRKGREYEQYF. As DNA, the CDR3 is TGTGCCAGCAGAAAAGGACGGGAGTACGAGCAGTACTTC. The rearrangement links TRBV7-6 to TRBJ2-7; the D gene is possibly TRBD2 (6 bases). Deletions cut 6 bases from V and 4 bases from J, with 13 bases between. This CDR3 is built from 13 residues. Per germline, CDR1 SGHVS and CDR2 FNYEAQ.

V and J are TRBV28 and TRBJ2-7; D is uncertain. Germline V CDR1 and CDR2: MDHEN, SYDVKM. V lost 5 bases, J lost 0 bases, and 11 bases lay in between. CDR3 length: 14 residues. Here the CDR3 DNA reads TGTGCCAGCAGTGGTAGCACGAGCTCCTACGAGCAGTACTTC. It encodes CASSGSTSSYEQYF. The full variable domain, rest sourced from reference TRBV28 and TRBJ2-7, is DVKVTQSSRYLVKRTGEKVFLECVQDMDHENMFWYRQDPGLGLRLIYFSYDVKMKEKGDIPEGYSVSREKKERFSLILESASTNQTSMYLCASSGSTSSYEQYFGPGTRLTVT.

The chain joins TRBV27 to TRBJ2-7; TRBD2 agrees at 7 bases. The V segment lost 6 bases and the J segment 3 bases; nucleotides outside the gene matches: 17. This CDR3 has 17 amino acids. CDR1 is MNHEY, CDR2 SMNVEV, per germline (reference sequence). CDR3 bases: TGTGCCAGCAGATTCCTAGCGGAGCCCCTCGGGGACTACGAGCAGTACTTC. Translated: CASRFLAEPLGDYEQYF.

The CDR3 DNA reads as TGTGCCAGCAGTAATTTAAGACCGGGAGACCAAGAGACCCAGTACTTC. It yields the protein CASSNLRPGDQETQYF. The V gene is TRBV27, the J gene TRBJ2-5; possible D gene TRBD2, 6 bases. CDR3 size: 16 residues. Germline V gene lookup returns CDR1 MNHEY and CDR2 SMNVEV (reference sequence). Between the trimmed V and J ends, which lost 5 bases and 0 bases, there was a span of 16 bases.

The V call is TRBV7-9, the J call TRBJ2-7, with D possibly being TRBD1 (5 bases). This CDR3 contains 15 residues. Germline V CDR1 and CDR2: SEHNR, FQNEAQ (reference sequence). V lost 1 base, J lost 4 bases, and 14 bases lay in between. The DNA of the CDR3 is TGTGCCAGCAGCTTAGGGGGCGGTAGCAGATACGAGCAGTACTTC. This sequence encodes CASSLGGGSRYEQYF. Drawing the rest from reference TRBV7-9 and TRBJ2-7, the complete variable domain is DTGVSQNPRHKITKRGQNVTFRCDPISEHNRLYWYRQTLGQGPEFLTYFQNEAQLEKSRLLSDRFSAERPKGSFSTLEIQRTEQGDSAMYLCASSLGGGSRYEQYFGPGTRLTVT.

The chain carries TRBV4-1 and TRBJ2-1; a weak D match, TRBD2 (5 bases). V gave up 9 bases and J gave up 5 bases, with 11 bases separating them. This CDR3 has 12 residues. Germline V gene sequence: CDR1 MGHRA, CDR2 YSYEKL. DNA of the CDR3: TGCGCCAGTGGCGAGGGTCACAATGAGCAGTTCTTC. Protein: CASGEGHNEQFF.

This clone appeared a few times. The chain uses TRBV9 and TRBJ1-5; TRBD1 matches at 7 bases. Germline CDR1 reads SGDLS; CDR2 reads YYNGEE. J gave up 4 bases and V 7 bases, and 8 bases lay outside the gene matches. This CDR3 region has 14 residues. The CDR3 nucleotides read TGTGCCAGCGGCGGGACAGCGAGTAATCAGCCCCAGCATTTT. Translated: CASGGTASNQPQHF.